This T cell receptor (beta chain) was found in a study of OX40 agonist ivuxolimab in advanced cancers. This clone was seen a few times. Method: immunoSEQ multiplex PCR; TCRdb's copy keeps in-frame clones and lacks some. The table shows about 120,000 clones, with 80% to 90% occurring only once. The length of the CDR3 is 14 residues. The V end lost 7 bases, the J end lost 3 bases, and 16 bases lay between the germline ends. The germline V gene has CDR1 MNHNS and CDR2 SASEGT. Sequencing used CD4+ or CD8+ T cells sorted from blood, obtained in a trial of the OX40 agonist ivuxolimab. This chain links TRBV6-1 with TRBJ2-7, with D maybe TRBD1 (6 bases). The origin of this receptor is an adult with an advanced solid tumor such as melanoma, head and neck, liver or kidney cancer. The chain's CDR3 is CASKPSGVRYEQYF. The CDR3 nucleotides read TGTGCCAGCAAACCCTCAGGGGTTCGCTACGAGCAGTACTTC.